This note documents a single T cell receptor (beta chain) sequence. Its antigen is still unknown. The sample belongs to a study of cytomegalovirus exposure and HLA in healthy donors. Study conclusions and caveats: Many donors shared some public TCRs, even though most TCR sequences were rare.

PCR used 60 Vbeta primers and 13 Jbeta primers. Under the authors' procedure: Later reanalysis found tens of millions of unique TCR beta chains, around 10 million of them shared. TCRdb's table, derived via immunoSEQ multiplex PCR, lists solely in-frame clones and lacks some. D and trimming were read from the DNA, whereas the V and J calls and clone size are those reported in that table. The repertoire holds 130,000 to 150,000 clones, with 78% as singletons. The specimen sequenced was PBMCs. This clonotype originated in a woman aged 18 to 35 in good health and CMV-seropositive.

CDR3 nucleotides: TGTGCCAGCAGCTTAGGAAGTAGCGGGGGCCCCCAAGAGACCCAGTACTTC. It codes for CASSLGSSGGPQETQYF. This rearrangement joins TRBV7-2 to TRBJ2-5; 9 bases match TRBD2. V lost 1 base, J lost 1 base, and 7 bases stayed unmatched. From germline, CDR1 is SGHTA and CDR2 FQGNSA. The CDR3 totals 17 residues.